The 32 T cell receptor beta chains below all came from one sample that was sequenced in a study of T cells after posttransplantation cyclophosphamide. Control samples came 1 year after myeloablative marrow transplants with methotrexate plus calcineurin inhibitor. Some clones are missing from TCRdb's copy, which holds only in-frame ones; the method was immunoSEQ multiplex PCR. Of about 20,000 clones in the sample, around 89% were seen once. Here the sequenced sample was PBMCs, taken after an allogeneic stem cell transplant with a calcineurin inhibitor and methotrexate. Receptor source: a female patient aged 45-65 years who received an allogeneic stem cell transplant from an unrelated donor, was CMV-positive, and had chronic GVHD only. Some T cells may be provided by the graft donor.

This sequence joins TRBV19 and TRBJ2-1; tentative D call: TRBD1 (6 bases). The V gene's germline CDR1 is LNHDA and CDR2 SQIVND (reference sequence). Trimming left V 1 base short and J 0 bases short, with 22 bases between. The CDR3 spans 20 residues. The CDR3 region has the DNA TGTGCCAGTAGTATAGGAGGTATGGGCCAGGGGCGAACCTCCTACAATGAGCAGTTCTTC. Translating it yields CASSIGGMGQGRTSYNEQFF. Full variable domain (rest looked up from reference TRBV19 and TRBJ2-1): DGGITQSPKYLFRKEGQNVTLSCEQNLNHDAMYWYRQDPGQGLRLIYYSQIVNDFQKGDIAEGYSVSREKKESFPLTVTSAQKNPTAFYLCASSIGGMGQGRTSYNEQFFGPGTRLTVL.

The chain links TRBV14 to TRBJ2-5, with 11 bases fitting TRBD1. The J call is in doubt because the DNA end fits TRBJ2-7 better. This CDR3 is built from 15 residues. Germline CDR1 reads SGHDN; CDR2 reads FVKESK. The CDR3 sequence is CASSQAGTGGVEQYF. Here the CDR3 DNA reads TGTGCCAGCAGCCAGGCCGGGACAGGGGGGGTCGAGCAGTACTTC.

V gene TRBV6-5 combines with J gene TRBJ1-4; 8 nucleotides align to TRBD1. This CDR3 has 15 residues. CDR1 is MNHEY, CDR2 SVGAGI, per germline. V lost 6 bases to trimming and J lost 4 bases; unmatched junction nucleotides: 7. In DNA form, the CDR3 reads TGTGCCAGCAGGATCGGACAGGGAAGTAATGAAAAACTGTTTTTT. Translating gives CASRIGQGSNEKLFF.

The gene calls are TRBV25-1 and TRBJ1-5; D may be TRBD1 (6 bases). Trimming removed 5 bases at V and 4 bases at J, with 9 bases between. The CDR3 spans 13 residues. CDR1 and CDR2 (germline): MGHDK, SYGVNS. CDR3 nucleotide sequence: TGTGCCAGCAGTAGTCAGGGGAATCAGCCCCAGCATTTT. Translating it yields CASSSQGNQPQHF.

The V and J genes are TRBV19 and TRBJ2-3; 8 bases agree with TRBD2. Trimming removed 7 bases from V and 3 bases from J; junction bases left unmatched: 18. There are 18 residues in the CDR3. Germline V gene data show CDR1 as LNHDA and CDR2 as SQIVND (reference sequence). The CDR3 DNA sequence: TGTGCCAGTACTTCTAGGGTCCGCACGGGGGGGAGAACAGATACGCAGTATTTT. Translation gives CASTSRVRTGGRTDTQYF.

The V gene is TRBV28, the J gene TRBJ2-7; TRBD2 aligns across 7 bases. Per the germline V gene, CDR1 is MDHEN and CDR2 is SYDVKM. The ends lost 1 base at V and 3 bases at J; junction bases unmatched: 3. The CDR3 is made up of 14 amino acids. This CDR3 reads CASSLSGTNYEQYF. The CDR3 nucleotides read TGTGCCAGCAGTTTATCCGGGACTAACTACGAGCAGTACTTC.

The V call is TRBV4-1, the J call TRBJ2-2, with D maybe TRBD2 (6 bases). V was cut by 4 bases and J by 7 bases, with 19 bases left in between. The CDR3 spans 16 residues. CDR1 is MGHRA, CDR2 YSYEKL, per germline. For the CDR3, the DNA is TGCGCCAGCAGCCCGGAGGGAGCCGGCTTGATCGGGGAGCTGTTTTTT. Its translation: CASSPEGAGLIGELFF.

The rearrangement links TRBV6-1 to TRBJ1-3; 8 nucleotides align to TRBD1. This CDR3 comprises 15 residues. Per the germline V gene, CDR1 is MNHNS and CDR2 is SASEGT. V trimming: 2 bases; J trimming: 0 bases; junction bases outside the gene matches: 0. This CDR3 is CASSEQGASGNTIYF. The CDR3 DNA reads TGTGCCAGCAGTGAACAGGGGGCCTCTGGAAACACCATATATTTT.

V usage is TRBV9 and J usage is TRBJ2-7; 13 bases line up with TRBD2. This CDR3 is 16 amino acids long. Germline CDR1 and CDR2: SGDLS and YYNGEE. The V segment lost 2 bases and the J segment 2 bases; nucleotides outside the gene matches: 4. CDR3 protein: CASSVSGTSGTYEQYF. The CDR3 coding sequence is TGTGCCAGCAGCGTTAGTGGGACTAGCGGGACCTACGAGCAGTACTTC.

This clone occurred a few times. CDR3 DNA: TGTGCCAGTACCCCACGGTCAGGCCTACAAGAGACCCAGTACTTC. Amino acid sequence: CASTPRSGLQETQYF. This chain joins TRBV19 and TRBJ2-5; D ambiguous. Germline V gene lookup returns CDR1 LNHDA and CDR2 SQIVND (reference sequence). The CDR3 contains 15 residues. V lost 7 bases to trimming and J lost 2 bases, with 17 bases between them. Filled out from reference TRBV19 and TRBJ2-5, the complete variable domain reads DGGITQSPKYLFRKEGQNVTLSCEQNLNHDAMYWYRQDPGQGLRLIYYSQIVNDFQKGDIAEGYSVSREKKESFPLTVTSAQKNPTAFYLCASTPRSGLQETQYFGPGTRLLVL.

The V and J genes are TRBV6-1 and TRBJ1-4; 9 bases line up with TRBD1. Germline-derived CDR1 and CDR2 are MNHNS and SASEGT. The CDR3 is 15 amino acids. The ends lost 1 base at V and 8 bases at J; junction bases unmatched: 5. CDR3 in DNA: TGTGCCAGCAGTGAAGTAGGGACAGGGCAAGAAAAACTGTTTTTT. It specifies CASSEVGTGQEKLFF.

This chain connects TRBV30 to TRBJ1-1; possibly TRBD1 for D (5 bases). CDR3 length: 13 residues. Germline CDR1 and CDR2: GTSNPN and SVGIG (reference sequence). V shed 5 bases and J shed 1 base, with 11 bases lying between them. The CDR3 bases are TGTGCCTGGCGGGGACTCCAGAACACTGAAGCTTTCTTT. Encoded protein: CAWRGLQNTEAFF.

This sequence joins TRBV7-9 and TRBJ1-5, with 8 nucleotides matching TRBD1. The V segment lost 1 base and the J segment 3 bases; nucleotides outside the gene matches: 5. Germline-derived CDR1 and CDR2 are SEHNR and FQNEAQ (reference sequence). CDR3 length: 16 amino acids. CDR3: CASSLDAGGYNQPQHF. CDR3 bases: TGTGCCAGCAGCTTAGATGCAGGGGGCTACAATCAGCCCCAGCATTTT.

The J gene is TRBJ1-5, the V gene TRBV6-5, with D unclear. There are 13 residues in the CDR3. Germline V gives CDR1 MNHEY, CDR2 SVGAGI. Deletions cut 2 bases from V and 3 bases from J, with 5 bases between. The CDR3 is CASSYQINQPQHF. Written as DNA, the CDR3 is TGTGCCAGCAGTTACCAGATCAATCAGCCCCAGCATTTT.

The gene calls are TRBV2 and TRBJ2-3, with a weak D call TRBD2 (5 bases). This CDR3 is 14 amino acids long. The germline V gene has CDR1 SNHLY and CDR2 FYNNEI. Deletions cut 6 bases from V and 0 bases from J, with 10 bases between. The CDR3 sequence: CASRSGISTDTQYF. In nucleotides, the CDR3 is TGTGCCAGCAGAAGCGGAATTAGCACAGATACGCAGTATTTT.

The genes are TRBV7-3 and TRBJ2-1, with 8 positions matching TRBD2. CDR3 size: 16 residues. The trim removed 1 base at V and 9 bases at J, leaving 11 bases unmatched. CDR1 and CDR2 (germline): SGHTA, FQGTGA. The DNA of the CDR3 is TGTGCCAGCAGCTTAATGGCGGGAGGAGTCAAGGGTGAGCAGTTCTTC. Protein: CASSLMAGGVKGEQFF. The entire variable domain, with the rest obtained from reference TRBV7-3 and TRBJ2-1, is as follows: GAGVSQTPSNKVTEKGKYVELRCDPISGHTALYWYRQSLGQGPEFLIYFQGTGAADDSGLPNDRFFAVRPEGSVSTLKIQRTERGDSAVYLCASSLMAGGVKGEQFFGPGTRLTVL.

CDR3 nucleotides: TGTGCCAGCAGACCTGCAGGTTTCTCTGGAAACACCATATATTTT. Translating it yields CASRPAGFSGNTIYF. The chain is built from TRBV5-6 and TRBJ1-3; unclear D gene. This CDR3 is 15 amino acids long. Germline loops: CDR1 SGHDT, CDR2 YYEEEE. V lost 5 bases and J lost 0, with 12 bases in between.

The chain combines TRBV28 with TRBJ2-5, with TRBD2 identical over 9 bases. CDR1 is MDHEN and CDR2 is SYDVKM in the germline V gene. The CDR3 contains 15 residues. With 6 bases clipped from V and 4 bases from J, the junction kept 9 bases outside the gene matches. CDR3 loop: CASREVAGVGETQYF. DNA for the CDR3: TGTGCCAGCAGGGAGGTAGCGGGAGTAGGAGAGACCCAGTACTTC.

This chain uses TRBV28 with TRBJ2-7; D is undetermined. The CDR3 sequence is 12 residues long. Germline-derived CDR1 and CDR2 are MDHEN and SYDVKM. The germline V and J ends were trimmed by 6 bases and 1 base, with 7 bases remaining between them. The chain's CDR3 is CASSLTSYEQYF. The CDR3 region has the DNA TGTGCCAGCAGCCTAACTTCCTACGAGCAGTACTTC.

The V call is TRBV6-5, the J call TRBJ2-7, with 9 bases aligning to TRBD1. Germline lookup yields CDR1 MNHEY and CDR2 SVGAGI. The CDR3 runs to 14 residues. Germline trimming cut 6 bases from V and 2 bases from J; bases unmatched to any gene: 5. CDR3 nucleotide sequence: TGTGCCAGCAGCTGGACAGGGGATACCTACGAGCAGTACTTC. This gives the protein CASSWTGDTYEQYF.

This clone was detected only once. This chain links TRBV27 with TRBJ2-7, with a possible D match to TRBD2 (6 bases). This CDR3 spans 16 amino acids. Trimming took off 0 bases at V and 2 bases at J, with 14 bases between the two ends. CDR1 is MNHEY, CDR2 SMNVEV, per germline (reference sequence). The DNA of the CDR3 is TGTGCCAGCAGTTTATCGCGACTAGAGTTCACCTACGAGCAGTACTTC. It specifies CASSLSRLEFTYEQYF.

In this sample, this clone turned up a few times. This chain links TRBV6-5 with TRBJ2-7; D perhaps matches TRBD1 (6 bases). V dropped 7 bases and J dropped 1 base, with 11 bases sitting between them. Germline V gene data show CDR1 as MNHEY and CDR2 as SVGAGI. The CDR3 totals 13 residues. In nucleotides, the CDR3 is TGTGCCAGCAAACAGGGTGTGTCCTACGAGCAGTACTTC. Translated: CASKQGVSYEQYF.

CDR3 residues: CSGLGWEGGYGYTF. CDR3 sequence (DNA): TGCAGCGGCCTCGGGTGGGAGGGGGGATATGGCTACACCTTC. The gene calls are TRBV29-1 and TRBJ1-2; possible D gene TRBD1, 6 bases. Germline CDR1 SQVTM, CDR2 ANQGSEA. The CDR3 runs 14 residues. V was trimmed by 7 bases and J by 5 bases, leaving 20 bases between them.

The chain has TRBV7-6 and TRBJ2-7; D is ambiguous. This CDR3 region has 12 residues. V shed 5 bases and J shed 3 bases, with 8 bases lying between them. Germline V CDR1 and CDR2: SGHVS, FNYEAQ. CDR3 sequence reads: CASSTGRYEQYF. The CDR3 DNA follows: TGTGCCAGCAGCACCGGTCGCTACGAGCAGTACTTC.

The chain couples TRBV4-1 to TRBJ2-4; D is undetermined. The CDR3 covers 14 residues. Germline loops: CDR1 MGHRA, CDR2 YSYEKL. V gave up 7 bases and J gave up 7 bases, with 17 bases separating them. CDR3 in amino acids: CASKSTLPKNIQYF. CDR3 nucleotide sequence: TGCGCCAGCAAAAGCACGCTCCCGAAGAACATTCAGTACTTC.

The rearrangement joins TRBV6-4 to TRBJ2-3; 13 positions match TRBD2. This CDR3 is built from 23 residues. With 0 bases clipped from V and 2 bases from J, the junction kept 20 bases outside the gene matches. The germline CDR1 and CDR2 sequences are MRHNA and SNTAGT. The DNA of the CDR3 is TGTGCCAGCAGTGACTCGAAGGCTTTTACTAGCGGGAGGGCCTATCTTTACACAGATACGCAGTATTTT. It codes for CASSDSKAFTSGRAYLYTDTQYF.

The rearrangement joins TRBV4-2 to TRBJ2-1; D call uncertain. Per the germline V gene, CDR1 is LGHNA and CDR2 is YNFKEQ. This CDR3 has 18 amino acids. Trimming shortened V by 1 base and J by 4 bases, and 20 bases separated the two germline ends. The DNA for the CDR3 is TGTGCCAGCAGCCAAGGGCAAAGTCCCGGGTACGAGTACAATGAGCAGTTCTTC. This codes for CASSQGQSPGYEYNEQFF.

In DNA, the CDR3 is TGTGCCAGCAGGATAACCGCGCTGGATGGCTACACCTTC. It encodes CASRITALDGYTF. The V call is TRBV27, the J call TRBJ1-2; D remains unclear. V gave up 6 bases and J gave up 6 bases, with 14 bases separating them. The length of the CDR3 is 13 residues. Germline CDR1 and CDR2: MNHEY and SMNVEV (reference sequence).

This clone occurred once. The V gene is TRBV5-6, the J gene TRBJ2-2; no definite D call. Germline V CDR1 and CDR2: SGHDT, YYEEEE. This CDR3 comprises 15 residues. Trimming left V 1 base short and J 5 bases short, with 12 bases between. The CDR3 sequence: CASSLPTRPTGELFF. The CDR3 coding sequence is TGTGCCAGCAGCTTGCCGACAAGGCCGACCGGGGAGCTGTTTTTT.

This chain uses TRBV14 with TRBJ2-3; tentatively, D is TRBD2 (6 bases). CDR1 and CDR2 (germline): SGHDN, FVKESK. This CDR3 is built from 15 residues. The V and J ends lost 3 bases and 0 bases respectively, with 10 bases between them. This CDR3 reads CASSQGTDSTDTQYF. The CDR3 nucleotides read TGTGCCAGCAGCCAGGGGACTGATAGCACAGATACGCAGTATTTT.

The CDR3 nucleotides read TGTGCCAGCAGAAGGGACTGGAGGGATGACAATGAGCAGTTCTTC. Translation: CASRRDWRDDNEQFF. V and J are TRBV6-5 and TRBJ2-1, with a possible D match to TRBD2 (6 bases). CDR1 MNHEY and CDR2 SVGAGI come from the germline V gene. Trimming stripped 6 bases from V and 5 bases from J, with 17 bases between. The CDR3 is 15 residues long.

The V and J genes are TRBV6-5 and TRBJ2-7; 9 nucleotides align to TRBD1. V lost 6 bases and J lost 2; bases outside the gene matches: 5. Germline-derived CDR1 and CDR2 are MNHEY and SVGAGI. This CDR3 comprises 14 residues. For the CDR3, the DNA is TGTGCCAGCAGACATCGACAGGGGGCCTACGAGCAGTACTTC. This gives the protein CASRHRQGAYEQYF.